This TCR beta chain was retrieved from a study of response to subunit inactivated influenza vaccine. This clonotype was observed a few times. As yet, its antigen is unknown. The CDR3 is 15 amino acids. Germline trimming cut 4 bases from V and 0 bases from J; bases unmatched to any gene: 5. Germline CDR1 and CDR2: MNHEY and SVGEGT. Points from the study as a whole: Few new T cells, the authors suggested, are recruited by each seasonal influenza vaccination.

TCRdb analysed the RT-PCR reads with MiXCR anew, one entry per CDR3 protein. Of around 200,000 distinct CDR3 sequences in the sample, roughly 14% were seen once. The material was CD8+ T cells sorted from PBMCs, obtained more than 4 days after vaccination. The J gene is TRBJ2-7, the V gene TRBV6-2 or TRBV6-3; 8 bases line up with TRBD1. This receptor was obtained from a man aged 50 or older who received an inactivated influenza vaccine. CDR3 nucleotides: TGTGCCAGCAGTTCTCCCGGGACAGGCTCCTACGAGCAGTACTTC. It specifies CASSSPGTGSYEQYF.